The rows below give T cell receptor beta chains drawn from one sample of a study of shared clonotypes between healthy human individuals. Assay used: immunoSEQ multiplex PCR; TCRdb lists only in-frame clones, some missing. Seen here are approximately 2,000,000 clones, roughly 95% observed once, and the top ten hold around 1.7%. Input material: naive CD8+ T cells from PBMCs. Receptors originate from a man in his late teens or twenties in good health. Some clones in this sample may be carry-over from other donors' samples. Both conserved end residues are part of each CDR3. The D gene is left open where the match is weak. Clone size is stated in some rows and not others, as once, few, many or a class when expanded.

abundance: .
v_gene: TRBV4-3
d_gene: .
j_gene: TRBJ2-1
CDR3aa: CASSPGASVRSYNEQFF
CDR3nt: TGCGCCAGCAGCCCCGGGGCTAGTGTTCGGTCCTACAATGAGCAGTTCTTC

abundance: .
v_gene: TRBV28
d_gene: .
j_gene: TRBJ1-2
CDR3aa: CASILRRDGHGYTF
CDR3nt: TGTGCCAGCATCCTTCGCAGGGATGGGCATGGCTACACCTTC

abundance: .
v_gene: TRBV29-1
d_gene: TRBD2
j_gene: TRBJ2-7
CDR3aa: CSGIRLWEGRYEQYF
CDR3nt: TGCAGCGGGATACGGTTGTGGGAGGGCCGCTACGAGCAGTACTTC

abundance: .
v_gene: TRBV19
d_gene: TRBD1
j_gene: TRBJ1-1
CDR3aa: CASLPIGQGVHDEAFF
CDR3nt: TGTGCCAGTTTACCCATCGGACAGGGAGTCCATGATGAAGCTTTCTTT

abundance: .
v_gene: TRBV13
d_gene: TRBD1
j_gene: TRBJ2-5
CDR3aa: CASSTTGQDQETQYF
CDR3nt: TGTGCCAGCAGCACCACGGGACAGGACCAAGAGACCCAGTACTTC

abundance: .
v_gene: TRBV5-8
d_gene: .
j_gene: TRBJ1-4
CDR3aa: CASSLNEKLFF
CDR3nt: TGTGCCAGCAGCTTGAATGAAAAACTGTTTTTT

abundance: .
v_gene: TRBV6-6
d_gene: .
j_gene: TRBJ2-5
CDR3aa: CASTYEEETQYF
CDR3nt: TGTGCCAGCACCTACGAGGAAGAGACCCAGTACTTC

abundance: .
v_gene: TRBV2
d_gene: .
j_gene: TRBJ2-5
CDR3aa: CASTGGRETQYF
CDR3nt: TGTGCCAGCACCGGGGGTCGTGAGACCCAGTACTTC

abundance: once
v_gene: TRBV5-1
d_gene: TRBD1
j_gene: TRBJ2-1
CDR3aa: CASSPYRGHQGEQFF
CDR3nt: TGCGCCAGCAGCCCCTACAGGGGTCACCAGGGTGAGCAGTTCTTC

abundance: .
v_gene: TRBV5-6
d_gene: .
j_gene: TRBJ2-7
CDR3aa: CASSRTMQAAYEQYF
CDR3nt: TGTGCCAGCAGCCGAACCATGCAGGCAGCCTACGAGCAGTACTTC

abundance: .
v_gene: TRBV13
d_gene: .
j_gene: TRBJ1-2
CDR3aa: CASSLVSGYGYTF
CDR3nt: TGTGCCAGCAGCTTAGTTTCAGGCTATGGCTACACCTTC

abundance: .
v_gene: TRBV5-1
d_gene: TRBD1
j_gene: TRBJ2-2
CDR3aa: CASSYTGGRTGELFF
CDR3nt: TGCGCCAGCAGCTATACAGGGGGGCGCACCGGGGAGCTGTTTTTT

abundance: .
v_gene: TRBV10-3
d_gene: TRBD2
j_gene: TRBJ2-1
CDR3aa: CAISEATSGRDNEQFF
CDR3nt: TGTGCCATCAGTGAGGCGACTAGCGGTCGAGACAATGAGCAGTTCTTC

abundance: .
v_gene: TRBV10-3
d_gene: .
j_gene: TRBJ2-1
CDR3aa: CAIRGLSSYNEQFF
CDR3nt: TGTGCCATAAGAGGTCTAAGCTCCTACAATGAGCAGTTCTTC

abundance: .
v_gene: TRBV7-9
d_gene: TRBD1
j_gene: TRBJ2-1
CDR3aa: CASSLLGQGVSKGNEQFF
CDR3nt: TGTGCCAGCAGCTTATTGGGACAGGGGGTCTCTAAAGGCAATGAGCAGTTCTTC

abundance: .
v_gene: TRBV7-8
d_gene: TRBD1
j_gene: TRBJ2-3
CDR3aa: CASSLRDRGITDTQYF
CDR3nt: TGTGCCAGCAGCTTAAGGGACAGGGGAATCACAGATACGCAGTATTTT

abundance: once
v_gene: TRBV9
d_gene: TRBD2
j_gene: TRBJ2-6
CDR3aa: CASAPAGGAGANVLTF
CDR3nt: TGTGCCAGCGCCCCGGCGGGAGGGGCTGGGGCCAACGTCCTGACTTTC

abundance: .
v_gene: TRBV7-8
d_gene: TRBD2
j_gene: TRBJ2-7
CDR3aa: CASSLVPGASGYEQYF
CDR3nt: TGTGCCAGCAGCTTAGTCCCTGGGGCTAGCGGCTACGAGCAGTACTTC

abundance: .
v_gene: TRBV27
d_gene: .
j_gene: TRBJ2-2
CDR3aa: CASSFRVYSELFF
CDR3nt: TGTGCCAGCAGTTTTAGAGTGTATTCAGAGCTGTTTTTT

abundance: .
v_gene: TRBV28
d_gene: .
j_gene: TRBJ1-1
CDR3aa: CASSLTLKPYEAFF
CDR3nt: TGTGCCAGCAGTTTAACCCTGAAACCTTATGAAGCTTTCTTT

abundance: .
v_gene: TRBV11-2
d_gene: .
j_gene: TRBJ2-4
CDR3aa: CASSSTIAKNIQYF
CDR3nt: TGTGCCAGCAGCTCGACTATAGCCAAAAACATTCAGTACTTC

abundance: .
v_gene: TRBV6-1
d_gene: TRBD1
j_gene: TRBJ1-1
CDR3aa: CASSTGAQAFF
CDR3nt: TGTGCCAGCAGTACAGGGGCCCAAGCTTTCTTT

abundance: .
v_gene: TRBV28
d_gene: .
j_gene: TRBJ2-7
CDR3aa: CASTLSGDEQYF
CDR3nt: TGTGCCAGCACCCTTTCGGGGGACGAGCAGTACTTC

abundance: once
v_gene: TRBV9
d_gene: .
j_gene: TRBJ1-2
CDR3aa: CASSVGRFYGYTF
CDR3nt: TGTGCCAGCAGCGTCGGGAGATTCTATGGCTACACCTTC

abundance: .
v_gene: TRBV29-1
d_gene: .
j_gene: TRBJ2-2
CDR3aa: CSVGYREPGELFF
CDR3nt: TGCAGCGTGGGTTACAGGGAACCCGGGGAGCTGTTTTTT

abundance: .
v_gene: TRBV11-2
d_gene: .
j_gene: TRBJ2-1
CDR3aa: CASSSEGGEQFF
CDR3nt: TGTGCCAGCAGCTCGGAGGGGGGTGAGCAGTTCTTC

abundance: .
v_gene: TRBV7-2
d_gene: .
j_gene: TRBJ2-7
CDR3aa: CASSLGERFFSYEQYF
CDR3nt: TGTGCCAGCAGCTTAGGGGAGCGTTTCTTCTCCTACGAGCAGTACTTC

abundance: .
v_gene: TRBV28
d_gene: .
j_gene: TRBJ2-1
CDR3aa: CASSWGAESGNEQFF
CDR3nt: TGTGCCAGCAGTTGGGGGGCCGAATCGGGCAATGAGCAGTTCTTC

abundance: .
v_gene: TRBV4-1
d_gene: .
j_gene: TRBJ2-2
CDR3aa: CASSPAGLLRAGELFF
CDR3nt: .

abundance: .
v_gene: TRBV10-2
d_gene: TRBD2
j_gene: TRBJ2-7
CDR3aa: CASSDSGLAFYEQYF
CDR3nt: TGCGCCAGCAGTGATTCGGGACTAGCTTTCTACGAGCAGTACTTC

abundance: few
v_gene: TRBV19
d_gene: .
j_gene: TRBJ1-1
CDR3aa: CASSIGAEAFF
CDR3nt: TGTGCCAGTAGTATCGGGGCTGAAGCTTTCTTT

abundance: few
v_gene: TRBV28
d_gene: TRBD2
j_gene: TRBJ2-7
CDR3aa: CASTWRAGGPGGAYEQYF
CDR3nt: TGTGCCAGCACCTGGAGGGCGGGAGGGCCAGGGGGAGCCTACGAGCAGTACTTC

abundance: .
v_gene: TRBV29-1
d_gene: .
j_gene: TRBJ2-7
CDR3aa: CSVVGGSYEQYF
CDR3nt: TGCAGCGTTGTAGGGGGCTCCTACGAGCAGTACTTC

abundance: .
v_gene: TRBV29-1
d_gene: TRBD1
j_gene: TRBJ2-6
CDR3aa: CSAVPGQGSGANVLTF
CDR3nt: TGCAGCGCCGTCCCGGGACAGGGATCTGGGGCCAACGTCCTGACTTTC

abundance: few
v_gene: TRBV29-1
d_gene: .
j_gene: TRBJ1-1
CDR3aa: CSVVWVAIMNTEAFF
CDR3nt: TGCAGCGTTGTGTGGGTCGCTATTATGAACACTGAAGCTTTCTTT

abundance: once
v_gene: TRBV19
d_gene: .
j_gene: TRBJ2-1
CDR3aa: CASSGHNEQFF
CDR3nt: TGTGCCAGTAGTGGACACAATGAGCAGTTCTTC

abundance: .
v_gene: TRBV7-3
d_gene: TRBD1
j_gene: TRBJ2-3
CDR3aa: CASSGTGITDTQYF
CDR3nt: TGTGCCAGCAGCGGGACAGGGATCACAGATACGCAGTATTTT

abundance: .
v_gene: TRBV5-1
d_gene: TRBD1
j_gene: TRBJ1-1
CDR3aa: CASSFRQGATEAFF
CDR3nt: TGCGCCAGCAGCTTCCGACAGGGGGCCACTGAAGCTTTCTTT

abundance: .
v_gene: TRBV30
d_gene: .
j_gene: TRBJ2-7
CDR3aa: CAWSSDYEQYF
CDR3nt: TGTGCCTGGAGTTCGGACTACGAGCAGTACTTC